This T cell receptor beta chain was documented in a study of OX40 agonist ivuxolimab in advanced cancers. CDR1 KGHSH and CDR2 LQKENI come from the germline V gene. This CDR3 spans 14 amino acids. The V end lost 6 bases, the J end lost 4 bases, and 14 bases lay between the germline ends. Repertoires were generated with immunoSEQ multiplex PCR, while TCRdb's copy carries only in-frame clones and drops some. The sample has 65,000 to 80,000 clones; 90% are singletons. The sample in question was CD4+ or CD8+ T cells sorted from blood, obtained in a trial of the OX40 agonist ivuxolimab. J is TRBJ2-3 and V is TRBV18, with D maybe TRBD1 (5 bases). The TCR originated in an adult with an advanced solid tumor such as melanoma, head and neck, liver or kidney cancer. CDR3 amino acids: CASSSVDSSDTQYF. The DNA of the CDR3 is TGTGCCAGCTCCTCAGTTGACAGTTCAGATACGCAGTATTTT. Using reference TRBV18 and TRBJ2-3 for the parts outside the CDR3, the full variable domain is NAGVMQNPRHLVRRRGQEARLRCSPMKGHSHVYWYRQLPEEGLKFMVYLQKENIIDESGMPKERFSAEFPKEGPSILRIQQVVRGDSAAYFCASSSVDSSDTQYFGPGTRLTVL.